The clone carrying this T cell receptor (beta chain) was observed a handful of times. Its specificity is not known. The sample is drawn from a study of Ad26.COV2.S vaccination and SARS-CoV-2 variants. General observations from the study: Researchers cautioned that TCR breadth and depth analyses may have underestimated total T cell responses. Relative to placebo recipients, vaccine recipients exhibited elevated spike-specific TCR breadth.

The CDR3 covers 14 residues. Germline CDR1 LNHNV, CDR2 YYDKDF (reference sequence). After removal of 2 bases from V and 9 bases from J, the junction contained 5 bases not matched to a gene. The method was immunoSEQ multiplex PCR; TCRdb's version includes in-frame clones alone and lacks a portion of them. The profile shows just over 350,000 clones, 92% of them singletons. This TCR derives from a human donor who had recovered from COVID-19. Sequencing was performed on peripheral blood, taken after recovery from COVID-19. The chain joins TRBV15 to TRBJ2-1; 9 nucleotides align to TRBD2. In DNA, the CDR3 is TGTGCCACCAGCAGACCGGGACTAGCTGGTGAGCAGTTCTTC. This encodes CATSRPGLAGEQFF.